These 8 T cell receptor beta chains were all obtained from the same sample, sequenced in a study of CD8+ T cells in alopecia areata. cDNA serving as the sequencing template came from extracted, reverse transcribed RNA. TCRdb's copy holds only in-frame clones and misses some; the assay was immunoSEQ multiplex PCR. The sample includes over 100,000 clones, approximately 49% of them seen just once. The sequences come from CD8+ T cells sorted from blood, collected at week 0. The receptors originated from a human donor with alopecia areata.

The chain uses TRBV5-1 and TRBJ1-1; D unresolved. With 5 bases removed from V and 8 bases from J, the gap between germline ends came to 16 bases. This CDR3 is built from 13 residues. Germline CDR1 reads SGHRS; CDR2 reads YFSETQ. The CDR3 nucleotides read TGCGCCAGCAGAAGAAGATTTCTGGGGGAAGCTTTCTTT. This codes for CASRRRFLGEAFF.

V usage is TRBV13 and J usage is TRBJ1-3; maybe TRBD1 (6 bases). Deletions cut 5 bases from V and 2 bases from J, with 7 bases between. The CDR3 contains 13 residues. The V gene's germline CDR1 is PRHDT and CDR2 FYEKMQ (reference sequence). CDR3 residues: CASSNRAGNTIYF. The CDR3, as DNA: TGTGCCAGCAGCAACAGGGCTGGAAACACCATATATTTT.

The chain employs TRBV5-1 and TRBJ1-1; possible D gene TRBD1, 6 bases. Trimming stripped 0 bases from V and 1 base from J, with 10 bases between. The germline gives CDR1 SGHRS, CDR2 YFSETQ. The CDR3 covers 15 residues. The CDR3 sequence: CASSLGTGKNTEAFF. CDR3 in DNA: TGCGCCAGCAGCTTGGGCACAGGGAAGAACACTGAAGCTTTCTTT.

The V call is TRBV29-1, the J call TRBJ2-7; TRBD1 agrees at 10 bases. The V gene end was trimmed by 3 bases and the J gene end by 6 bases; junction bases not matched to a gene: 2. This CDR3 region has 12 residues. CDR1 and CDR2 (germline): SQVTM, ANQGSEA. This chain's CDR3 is CSVEGQGSEQYF. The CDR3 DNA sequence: TGCAGCGTTGAGGGACAGGGGTCCGAGCAGTACTTC.

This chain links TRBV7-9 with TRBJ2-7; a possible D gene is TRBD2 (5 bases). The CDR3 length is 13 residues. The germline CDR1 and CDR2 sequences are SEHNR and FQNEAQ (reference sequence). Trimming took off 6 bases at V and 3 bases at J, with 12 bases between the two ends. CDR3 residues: CASSPALDYEQYF. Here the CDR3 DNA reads TGTGCCAGCAGTCCAGCACTAGACTACGAGCAGTACTTC.

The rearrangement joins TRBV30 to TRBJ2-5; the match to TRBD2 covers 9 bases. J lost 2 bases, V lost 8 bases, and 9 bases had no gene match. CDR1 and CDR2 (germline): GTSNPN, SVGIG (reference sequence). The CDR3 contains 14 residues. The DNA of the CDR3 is TGTGCCCAAACCTTAGCGGGGGTGCAAGAGACCCAGTACTTC. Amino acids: CAQTLAGVQETQYF.

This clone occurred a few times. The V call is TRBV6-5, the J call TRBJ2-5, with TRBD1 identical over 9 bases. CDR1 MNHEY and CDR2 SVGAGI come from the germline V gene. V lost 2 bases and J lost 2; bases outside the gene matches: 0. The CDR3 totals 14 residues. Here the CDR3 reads CASSYGQGQETQYF. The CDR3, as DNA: TGTGCCAGCAGTTACGGACAGGGGCAAGAGACCCAGTACTTC.

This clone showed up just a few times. The CDR3 region is CSVEDLGGAGEAFF. As DNA, the CDR3 is TGCAGCGTTGAAGATCTAGGGGGGGCCGGTGAAGCTTTCTTT. This chain connects TRBV29-1 to TRBJ1-1, with a weak D call TRBD1 (6 bases). The CDR3 spans 14 residues. Germline loops: CDR1 SQVTM, CDR2 ANQGSEA. Trimming stripped 0 bases from V and 7 bases from J, with 15 bases between.